These 30 T cell receptor beta chains were sequenced from one sample in a study of blood T cell repertoires in COVID-19. This table comes from immunoSEQ multiplex PCR, and its TCRdb copy is limited to in-frame clones, with some not included. This repertoire shows about 30,000 clones, around 88% found once; its top ten account for around a quarter. Sequenced input: peripheral blood. The source is a human donor in a cohort sampled during active COVID-19.

This chain links TRBV30 with TRBJ2-3; TRBD1 aligns across 7 bases. With V trimmed by 0 bases and J by 7 bases, 4 bases remained unmatched. Germline loops: CDR1 GTSNPN, CDR2 SVGIG (reference sequence). The CDR3 is 13 amino acids. The CDR3 DNA sequence: TGTGCCTGGAGTGTACGAGGGGGCTATACGCAGTATTTT. Its protein product is CAWSVRGGYTQYF. Based on the CDR3 plus reference TRBV30 and TRBJ2-3, the full variable domain is SQTIHQWPATLVQPVGSPLSLECTVEGTSNPNLYWYRQAAGRGLQLLFYSVGIGQISSEVPQNLSASRPQDRQFILSSKKLLLSDSGFYLCAWSVRGGYTQYFGPGTRLTVL.

This chain links TRBV11-2 with TRBJ1-1; D is unclear. From germline, CDR1 is SGHAT and CDR2 FQNNGV. The CDR3 contains 14 residues. The V and J ends lost 3 bases and 6 bases respectively, with 14 bases between them. The chain's CDR3 is CASSFDGLYSEAFF. The CDR3 DNA reads as TGTGCCAGCAGCTTTGACGGACTTTACTCTGAAGCTTTCTTT.

The chain uses TRBV7-2 and TRBJ2-5, with D uncertain. This CDR3 has 13 residues. The germline V gene has CDR1 SGHTA and CDR2 FQGNSA. Trimming took off 1 base at V and 5 bases at J, with 8 bases between the two ends. Here the CDR3 DNA reads TGTGCCAGCAGCTTAGGCTCGAGGGAGACCCAGTACTTC. This translates into CASSLGSRETQYF.

The chain joins TRBV5-1 to TRBJ2-5; D may be TRBD1 (6 bases). This CDR3 is 14 amino acids long. V lost 2 bases and J 2 bases, leaving 10 bases between the germline ends. Per the germline V gene, CDR1 is SGHRS and CDR2 is YFSETQ. The CDR3 DNA is TGCGCCAGCAGCTTCGGGACAACGCAAGAGACCCAGTACTTC. Amino acid sequence: CASSFGTTQETQYF.

This clone has only one observation. The CDR3 DNA is TGTGCCAGCAGCTTAGCGCGGACTCCCCAAGAGACCCAGTACTTC. Its translation: CASSLARTPQETQYF. The rearrangement links TRBV7-8 to TRBJ2-5, with D possibly being TRBD2 (5 bases). Germline V CDR1 and CDR2: SGHVS, FQNEAQ. The CDR3 consists of 15 residues. V was pared by 0 bases and J by 1 base, with 9 bases between.

The V and J genes are TRBV19 and TRBJ2-6, with D perhaps TRBD1 (6 bases). Germline lookup yields CDR1 LNHDA and CDR2 SQIVND (reference sequence). The V end was cut by 5 bases, the J end by 2 bases, with 10 bases between. The CDR3 runs 15 residues. The CDR3 DNA reads as TGTGCCAGTAGTGACCAGGGGACTGGGGCCAACGTCCTGACTTTC. This encodes CASSDQGTGANVLTF.

The chain employs TRBV6-5 and TRBJ1-6; D call uncertain. V lost 7 bases to trimming and J lost 3 bases, with 13 bases between them. CDR3 length: 15 amino acids. Germline V gene sequence: CDR1 MNHEY, CDR2 SVGAGI. The CDR3 is CASTQAELYNSPLHF. The CDR3 coding sequence is TGTGCCAGCACCCAGGCAGAGCTCTATAATTCACCCCTCCACTTT.

The V and J genes are TRBV2 and TRBJ1-1; no reliable D call. V lost 2 bases, J lost 4 bases, and 14 bases lay in between. The germline V gene encodes CDR1 SNHLY and CDR2 FYNNEI. CDR3 length: 15 amino acids. In nucleotides, the CDR3 is TGTGCCAGCAGTGAAATAGGTCCGGAGTTCACTGAAGCTTTCTTT. It is translated as CASSEIGPEFTEAFF. Full variable domain (missing parts from reference TRBV2 and TRBJ1-1): EPEVTQTPSHQVTQMGQEVILRCVPISNHLYFYWYRQILGQKVEFLVSFYNNEISEKSEIFDDQFSVERPDGSNFTLKIRSTKLEDSAMYFCASSEIGPEFTEAFFGQGTRLTVV.

The V and J genes are TRBV5-6 and TRBJ2-5; tentatively, D is TRBD1 (5 bases). Looked up from germline, CDR1 is SGHDT and CDR2 is YYEEEE. Deletions cut 4 bases from V and 5 bases from J, with 21 bases between. This CDR3 spans 16 amino acids. The CDR3 sequence: CASSPTFTGARETQYF. CDR3 nucleotide sequence: TGTGCCAGCAGCCCTACCTTTACAGGAGCCAGGGAGACCCAGTACTTC.

The table lists this clone with a count of one. The V gene is TRBV6-6, the J gene TRBJ1-2, with TRBD1 identical over 10 bases. The CDR3 totals 15 residues. The trim removed 6 bases at V and 5 bases at J, leaving 9 bases unmatched. Looked up from germline, CDR1 is MNHNY and CDR2 is SVGAGI (reference sequence). CDR3 protein: CASSPGTGALYGYTF. The CDR3, as DNA: TGTGCCAGCAGCCCCGGGACAGGGGCGTTATATGGCTACACCTTC.

The V call is TRBV30, the J call TRBJ1-5, with D tentatively TRBD1 (6 bases). This CDR3 contains 16 residues. Trimming removed 0 bases at V and 4 bases at J, with 16 bases between. Germline V lookup: CDR1 GTSNPN, CDR2 SVGIG (reference sequence). The CDR3 sequence is CAWSVGGGAGNQPQHF. The CDR3 coding sequence is TGTGCCTGGAGTGTAGGGGGGGGTGCGGGGAATCAGCCCCAGCATTTT.

The chain combines TRBV19 with TRBJ1-3; TRBD1 matches 9 bases. Germline V gives CDR1 LNHDA, CDR2 SQIVND (reference sequence). CDR3 length equals 18 residues. V gave up 1 base and J gave up 0 bases; unmatched junction bases: 7. CDR3 sequence reads: CASSIALTGGYSGNTIYF. The CDR3 DNA reads TGTGCCAGTAGTATAGCCCTGACAGGGGGATACTCTGGAAACACCATATATTTT.

This sequence joins TRBV19 and TRBJ2-2; 10 nucleotides agree with TRBD1. Germline loops: CDR1 LNHDA, CDR2 SQIVND (reference sequence). Germline trimming cut 4 bases from V and 3 bases from J; bases unmatched to any gene: 2. CDR3 size: 15 residues. CDR3 region: CASSRGQGYTGELFF. For the CDR3, the DNA is TGTGCCAGTAGTAGGGGACAGGGGTACACCGGGGAGCTGTTTTTT.

The chain links TRBV18 to TRBJ1-4; 7 bases are shared with TRBD1. V shed 2 bases and J 11 bases; nucleotides not matched to a gene: 11. Germline CDR1 KGHSH, CDR2 LQKENI. The CDR3 has 15 residues. CDR3 DNA sequence: TGTGCCAGCTCACCAACAAGGGACAGTCTCATTAAACTGTTTTTT. This codes for CASSPTRDSLIKLFF.

The chain links TRBV14 to TRBJ2-7; maybe TRBD1 (6 bases). This CDR3 has 15 residues. V lost 2 bases, J lost 3 bases, and 14 bases lay in between. CDR1 and CDR2 from the germline V gene are SGHDN and FVKESK. The CDR3 DNA sequence: TGTGCCAGCAGCCAACAGATCGGCAGGGGCTACGAGCAGTACTTC. Amino acids: CASSQQIGRGYEQYF.

The rearrangement uses TRBV19 and TRBJ1-1; 7 bases fit TRBD1. This CDR3 has 14 amino acids. CDR1 and CDR2 from the germline V gene are LNHDA and SQIVND (reference sequence). V was clipped by 6 bases and J by 4 bases; unmatched bases: 8. The CDR3 loop is CASSIAGGTTEAFF. CDR3 nucleotides: TGTGCCAGTAGCATCGCAGGGGGGACCACTGAAGCTTTCTTT. Drawing the rest from reference TRBV19 and TRBJ1-1, the complete variable domain is DGGITQSPKYLFRKEGQNVTLSCEQNLNHDAMYWYRQDPGQGLRLIYYSQIVNDFQKGDIAEGYSVSREKKESFPLTVTSAQKNPTAFYLCASSIAGGTTEAFFGQGTRLTVV.

V usage is TRBV19 and J usage is TRBJ1-4; D possibly corresponds to TRBD1 (6 bases). Germline loops: CDR1 LNHDA, CDR2 SQIVND (reference sequence). Trimming stripped 5 bases from V and 0 bases from J, with 16 bases between. This CDR3 spans 17 amino acids. CDR3 protein: CASSSQGNPATNEKLFF. The CDR3 region has the DNA TGTGCCAGTAGTTCCCAGGGGAACCCCGCAACTAATGAAAAACTGTTTTTT.

The chain employs TRBV7-9 and TRBJ1-2; D is uncertain. The CDR3 sequence is 14 residues long. Germline assignment: CDR1 SEHNR and CDR2 FQNEAQ (reference sequence). V was trimmed by 3 bases and J by 2 bases, leaving 10 bases between them. This CDR3 is CASSFENKNYGYTF. CDR3 sequence (DNA): TGTGCCAGCAGCTTTGAGAATAAGAACTATGGCTACACCTTC.

As for this clone: At one boundary the junction diverges from the germline segment, which might be a read error. This chain links TRBV27 with TRBJ2-1; the D gene is possibly TRBD1 (6 bases). The CDR3 is made up of 13 amino acids. The germline V gene encodes CDR1 MNHEY and CDR2 SMNVEV (reference sequence). Written as DNA, the CDR3 is TGTGCCAGCAGTTTGTTCCGGGACACCGGTTTGGTCTTC. This codes for CASSLFRDTGLVF.

The rearrangement uses TRBV2 and TRBJ2-7; TRBD2 matches 7 bases. J lost 0 bases, V lost 5 bases, and 4 bases had no gene match. Per germline, CDR1 SNHLY and CDR2 FYNNEI. CDR3 length: 14 residues. The CDR3 loop is CASSPGRFSYEQYF. The CDR3 DNA sequence: TGTGCCAGCAGTCCCGGGAGGTTCTCCTACGAGCAGTACTTC.

This chain joins TRBV27 and TRBJ2-1, with TRBD1 matching over 10 bases. J was trimmed by 5 bases and V by 5 bases; bases with no gene match: 9. Germline V gives CDR1 MNHEY, CDR2 SMNVEV (reference sequence). The CDR3 length is 16 residues. The CDR3 region has the DNA TGTGCCAGCAGTGTCCTCCGGGACAGGGGAAACAATGAGCAGTTCTTC. Translated, it gives CASSVLRDRGNNEQFF.

The rearrangement joins TRBV11-2 to TRBJ2-7; TRBD1 aligns across 7 bases. This CDR3 is 15 amino acids long. Trimming removed 6 bases from V and 2 bases from J; junction bases left unmatched: 10. Germline assignment: CDR1 SGHAT and CDR2 FQNNGV. CDR3 sequence (DNA): TGTGCCAGCAGACTATGGGGGACAGAAACCTACGAGCAGTACTTC. This encodes CASRLWGTETYEQYF. Filled out from reference TRBV11-2 and TRBJ2-7, the complete variable domain reads EAGVAQSPRYKIIEKRQSVAFWCNPISGHATLYWYQQILGQGPKLLIQFQNNGVVDDSQLPKDRFSAERLKGVDSTLKIQPAKLEDSAVYLCASRLWGTETYEQYFGPGTRLTVT.

The chain uses TRBV30 and TRBJ1-3; 7 bases match TRBD1. The CDR3 runs 14 residues. The germline gives CDR1 GTSNPN, CDR2 SVGIG (reference sequence). The V gene end was trimmed by 1 base and the J gene end by 4 bases; junction bases not matched to a gene: 4. The CDR3 DNA sequence: TGTGCCTGGAGTGCCAACAGGGGCGGAAACACCATATATTTT. Its protein product is CAWSANRGGNTIYF.

This clone occurred a few times. The chain uses TRBV5-1 and TRBJ2-3; the match to TRBD1 covers 7 bases. Germline trimming cut 4 bases from V and 2 bases from J; bases unmatched to any gene: 10. CDR1 and CDR2 (germline): SGHRS, YFSETQ. The CDR3 is made up of 16 amino acids. As DNA, the CDR3 is TGCGCCAGCAGCCCAGCTACAACAGGGGTCACAGATACGCAGTATTTT. Residues: CASSPATTGVTDTQYF.

The rearrangement joins TRBV5-4 to TRBJ2-3, with TRBD2 identical over 15 bases. The CDR3 covers 17 residues. Germline V lookup: CDR1 SGHNT, CDR2 YYREEE (reference sequence). V lost 5 bases to trimming and J lost 4 bases; unmatched junction nucleotides: 8. Here the CDR3 DNA reads TGTGCCAGCAGTTCCGGACTAGCGGGGGGGCCGGCAGATACGCAGTATTTT. Residues: CASSSGLAGGPADTQYF. Complete variable domain (other parts from reference TRBV5-4 and TRBJ2-3): ETGVTQSPTHLIKTRGQQVTLRCSSQSGHNTVSWYQQALGQGPQFIFQYYREEENGRGNFPPRFSGLQFPNYSSELNVNALELDDSALYLCASSSGLAGGPADTQYFGPGTRLTVL.

In this sample, this clone turned up once. The J gene is TRBJ1-1, the V gene TRBV6-8; perhaps TRBD1 as D (6 bases). The germline V gene has CDR1 MNHGY and CDR2 SAAAGT. V was shortened by 11 bases and J by 1 base, with 11 bases between the two germline ends. The CDR3 runs 12 residues. CDR3 sequence reads: CAPRGANTEAFF. CDR3 DNA sequence: TGTGCCCCCCGGGGGGCGAACACTGAAGCTTTCTTT.

V usage is TRBV18 and J usage is TRBJ1-2; TRBD1 matches 8 bases. The CDR3 covers 13 residues. The ends lost 4 bases at V and 6 bases at J; junction bases unmatched: 4. From germline, CDR1 is KGHSH and CDR2 LQKENI. In nucleotides, the CDR3 is TGTGCCAGCTCACGACAGGGGTCGGATGGCTACACCTTC. This gives the protein CASSRQGSDGYTF.

This chain links TRBV9 with TRBJ2-5; 8 nucleotides match TRBD2. Losses at the gene ends were 4 bases for V and 4 bases for J; bases not matched to a gene: 15. Germline V gene lookup returns CDR1 SGDLS and CDR2 YYNGEE. The length of the CDR3 is 17 residues. Written as DNA, the CDR3 is TGTGCCAGCAGCCCCGGGGTAGCGGGGTCATCGGGAGAGACCCAGTACTTC. Protein product: CASSPGVAGSSGETQYF.

The chain joins TRBV5-1 to TRBJ2-1; TRBD2 agrees at 10 bases. V gave up 5 bases and J gave up 9 bases; unmatched junction bases: 2. The CDR3 is made up of 12 amino acids. Germline-derived CDR1 and CDR2 are SGHRS and YFSETQ. This CDR3 is CASSWTSGEQFF. CDR3 nucleotides: TGCGCCAGCAGTTGGACTAGCGGTGAGCAGTTCTTC.

This chain joins TRBV7-8 and TRBJ2-2; a possible D gene is TRBD1 (6 bases). The V gene's germline CDR1 is SGHVS and CDR2 FQNEAQ. This CDR3 is built from 15 residues. Trimming shortened V by 0 bases and J by 4 bases, and 9 bases separated the two germline ends. The CDR3 spells CASSLAGAGTGELFF. CDR3 coding DNA: TGTGCCAGCAGCTTAGCGGGGGCAGGCACCGGGGAGCTGTTTTTT.